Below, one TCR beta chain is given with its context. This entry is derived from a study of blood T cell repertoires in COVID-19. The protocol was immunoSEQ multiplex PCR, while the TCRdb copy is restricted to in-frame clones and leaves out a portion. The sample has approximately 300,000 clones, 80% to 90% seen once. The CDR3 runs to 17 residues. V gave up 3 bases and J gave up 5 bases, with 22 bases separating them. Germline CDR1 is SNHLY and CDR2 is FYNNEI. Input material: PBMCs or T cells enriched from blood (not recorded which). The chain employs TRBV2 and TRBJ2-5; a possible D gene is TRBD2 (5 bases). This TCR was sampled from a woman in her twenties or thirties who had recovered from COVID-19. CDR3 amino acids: CASSDLLPVSGWETQYF. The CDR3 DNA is TGTGCCAGCAGTGATCTTCTGCCGGTCAGCGGTTGGGAGACCCAGTACTTC.